Described below is a single TCR beta chain sequence and its context. Its matching antigen is unknown. This CDR3 has 15 amino acids. CDR1 is MDHEN and CDR2 is SYDVKM in the germline V gene. Trimming left V 6 bases short and J 0 bases short, with 14 bases between. PCR involved 60 Vbeta and 13 Jbeta primers. TCRdb keeps only in-frame clones here, not all; method: immunoSEQ multiplex PCR. The sample consists of about 170,000 clones, roughly 80% of them appearing once. This entry is derived from a study of cytomegalovirus exposure and HLA in healthy donors. Study details: Drawn from HLA-typed donors, around 85 million unique TCRs were held in an early data release.

Study results and caveats: Donor immune exposure was known only as CMV serostatus. Across HLA loci, a later analysis found differing TCR association rates, with DRB1 most and HLA-C fewest.

As for the donors, each was a healthy bone marrow donor. This receptor was obtained from a woman in her late teens or twenties in good health and CMV-seronegative. J is TRBJ1-1 and V is TRBV28, with a tentative D call TRBD1 (5 bases). The specimen sequenced was PBMCs. CDR3 coding DNA: TGTGCCAGCAGGGGGTTTGGGGCTCTGAACACTGAAGCTTTCTTT. Protein product: CASRGFGALNTEAFF.